This entry features one T cell receptor beta chain sequence. Its matching antigen is unknown. This specimen comes from a study of OX40 agonist ivuxolimab in advanced cancers. The overall study: Two patients with cutaneous melanoma and one with hepatocellular carcinoma, three in total, showed partial responses. Regarding the study as a whole: Expanded clones tended on average to be more numerous among CD8+ T cells than CD4+. Partial responders at 0.1-3.0 mg/kg had among the lowest clonal expansion.

Blood specimens came from baseline, cycle 4 day 1, and cycle 7 day 1. Germline assignment: CDR1 SGHRS and CDR2 YFSETQ. Unmatched junction bases numbered 7, after V lost 2 bases and J lost 4 bases. There are 17 residues in the CDR3. Clones were read by immunoSEQ multiplex PCR, and TCRdb kept only the in-frame ones, dropping some. Altogether tens of thousands of clones are present, roughly 89% being singletons, with the ten largest covering 0.6% to 0.7%. This chain connects TRBV5-1 to TRBJ2-3, with TRBD2 matching over 13 bases. Specimen: CD4+ or CD8+ T cells sorted from blood, collected in a trial of the OX40 agonist ivuxolimab. The TCR comes from an adult with an advanced solid tumor such as melanoma, head and neck, liver or kidney cancer. This chain's CDR3 is CASSFRTSGRGADTQYF. CDR3 coding DNA: TGCGCCAGCAGCTTTCGAACTAGCGGGAGGGGCGCAGATACGCAGTATTTT.